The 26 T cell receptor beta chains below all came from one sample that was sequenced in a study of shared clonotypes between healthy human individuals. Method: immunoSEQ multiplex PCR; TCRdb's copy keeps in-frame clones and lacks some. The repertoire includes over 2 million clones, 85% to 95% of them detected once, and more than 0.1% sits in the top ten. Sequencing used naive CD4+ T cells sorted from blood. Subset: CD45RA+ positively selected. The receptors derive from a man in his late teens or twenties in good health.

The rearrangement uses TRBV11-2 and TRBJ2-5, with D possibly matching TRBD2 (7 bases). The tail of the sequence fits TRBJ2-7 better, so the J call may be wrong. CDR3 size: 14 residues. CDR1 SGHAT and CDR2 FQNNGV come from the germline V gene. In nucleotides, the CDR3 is TGTGCCAGCAGCTTAGGAGGGGGGGGCTACGAGCAGTACTTC. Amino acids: CASSLGGGGYEQYF.

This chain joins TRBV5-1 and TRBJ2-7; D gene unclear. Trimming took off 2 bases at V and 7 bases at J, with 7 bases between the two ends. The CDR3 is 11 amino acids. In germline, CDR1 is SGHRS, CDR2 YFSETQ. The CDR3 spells CASSFQGEQYF. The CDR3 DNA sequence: TGCGCCAGCAGCTTCCAAGGGGAGCAGTACTTC.

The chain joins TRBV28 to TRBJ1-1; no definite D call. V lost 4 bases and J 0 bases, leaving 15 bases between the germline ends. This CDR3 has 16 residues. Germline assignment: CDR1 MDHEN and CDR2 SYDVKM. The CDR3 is CASSSGRGNMNTEAFF. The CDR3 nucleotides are TGTGCCAGCAGTTCCGGGCGAGGGAATATGAACACTGAAGCTTTCTTT.

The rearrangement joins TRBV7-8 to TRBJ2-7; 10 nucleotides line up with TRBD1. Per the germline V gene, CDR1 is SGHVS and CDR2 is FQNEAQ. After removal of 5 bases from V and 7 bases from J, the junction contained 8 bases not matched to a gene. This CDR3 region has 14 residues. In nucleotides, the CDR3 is TGTGCCAGCAGCCATGGGGGACAGGGGTGGGAGCAGTACTTC. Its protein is CASSHGGQGWEQYF. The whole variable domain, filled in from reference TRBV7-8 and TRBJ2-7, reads GAGVSQSPRYKVAKRGQDVALRCDPISGHVSLFWYQQALGQGPEFLTYFQNEAQLDKSGLPSDRFFAERPEGSVSTLKIQRTQQEDSAVYLCASSHGGQGWEQYFGPGTRLTVT.

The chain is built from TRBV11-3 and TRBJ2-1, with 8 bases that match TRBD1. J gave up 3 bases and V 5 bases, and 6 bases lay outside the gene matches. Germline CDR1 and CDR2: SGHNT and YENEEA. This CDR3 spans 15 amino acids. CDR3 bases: TGTGCCAGCAGCAAAAGACAGGGGAGCTACAATGAGCAGTTCTTC. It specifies CASSKRQGSYNEQFF.

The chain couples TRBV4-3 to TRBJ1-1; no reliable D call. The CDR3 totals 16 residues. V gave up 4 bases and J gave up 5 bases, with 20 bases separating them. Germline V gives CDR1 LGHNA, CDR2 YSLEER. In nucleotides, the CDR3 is TGCGCCAGCAGCCCCCAAGATTGGGCAAAGAAGACTGAAGCTTTCTTT. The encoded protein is CASSPQDWAKKTEAFF.

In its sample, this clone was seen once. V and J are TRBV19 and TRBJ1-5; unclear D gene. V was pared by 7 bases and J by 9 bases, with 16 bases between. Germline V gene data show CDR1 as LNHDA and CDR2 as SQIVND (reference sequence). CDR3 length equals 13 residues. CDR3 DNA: TGTGCCAGTACGGGTTCCCCCCTATTGCCCCAGCATTTT. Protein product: CASTGSPLLPQHF. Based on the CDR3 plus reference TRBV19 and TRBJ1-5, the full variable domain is DGGITQSPKYLFRKEGQNVTLSCEQNLNHDAMYWYRQDPGQGLRLIYYSQIVNDFQKGDIAEGYSVSREKKESFPLTVTSAQKNPTAFYLCASTGSPLLPQHFGDGTRLSIL.

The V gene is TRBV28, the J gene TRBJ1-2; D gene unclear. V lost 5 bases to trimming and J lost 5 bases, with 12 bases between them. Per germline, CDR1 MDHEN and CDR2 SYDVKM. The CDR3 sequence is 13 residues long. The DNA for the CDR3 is TGTGCCAGCAGTCCGTCTCCCCCATATGGCTACACCTTC. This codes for CASSPSPPYGYTF.

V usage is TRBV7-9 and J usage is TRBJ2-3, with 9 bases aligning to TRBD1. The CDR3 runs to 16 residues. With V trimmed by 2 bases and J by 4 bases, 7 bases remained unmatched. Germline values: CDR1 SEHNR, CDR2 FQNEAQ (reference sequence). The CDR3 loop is CASSLLRTGESDTQYF. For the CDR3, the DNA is TGTGCCAGCAGCTTACTAAGGACAGGGGAGTCAGATACGCAGTATTTT.

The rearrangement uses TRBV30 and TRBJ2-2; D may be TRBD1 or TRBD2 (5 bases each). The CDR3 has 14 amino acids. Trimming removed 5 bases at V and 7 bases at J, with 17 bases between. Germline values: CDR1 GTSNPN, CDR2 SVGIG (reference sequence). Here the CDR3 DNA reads TGTGCCTGGGAGAAAGGGGTCGGGGTCGGGGAGCTGTTTTTT. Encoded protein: CAWEKGVGVGELFF. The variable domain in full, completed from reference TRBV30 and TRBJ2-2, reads SQTIHQWPATLVQPVGSPLSLECTVEGTSNPNLYWYRQAAGRGLQLLFYSVGIGQISSEVPQNLSASRPQDRQFILSSKKLLLSDSGFYLCAWEKGVGVGELFFGEGSRLTVL.

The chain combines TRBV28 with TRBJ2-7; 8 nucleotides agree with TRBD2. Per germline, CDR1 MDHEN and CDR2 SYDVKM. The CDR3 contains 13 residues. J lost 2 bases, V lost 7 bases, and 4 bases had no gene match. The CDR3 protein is CASMSAGAYEQYF. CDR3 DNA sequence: TGTGCCAGCATGTCAGCGGGAGCCTACGAGCAGTACTTC.

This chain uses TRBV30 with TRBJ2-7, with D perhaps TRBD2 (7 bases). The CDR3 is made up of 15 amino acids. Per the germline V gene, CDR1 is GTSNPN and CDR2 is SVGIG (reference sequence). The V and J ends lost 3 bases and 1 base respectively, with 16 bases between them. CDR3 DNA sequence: TGTGCCTGGAGCTTCCCGGGGGGCGCTTCCTACGAGCAGTACTTC. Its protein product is CAWSFPGGASYEQYF.

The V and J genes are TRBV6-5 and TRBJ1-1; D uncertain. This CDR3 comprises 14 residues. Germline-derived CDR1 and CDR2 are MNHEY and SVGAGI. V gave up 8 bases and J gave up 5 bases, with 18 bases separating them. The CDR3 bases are TGTGCCAGCCACCGTTTGGGGATTGGAACTGAAGCTTTCTTT. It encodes CASHRLGIGTEAFF.

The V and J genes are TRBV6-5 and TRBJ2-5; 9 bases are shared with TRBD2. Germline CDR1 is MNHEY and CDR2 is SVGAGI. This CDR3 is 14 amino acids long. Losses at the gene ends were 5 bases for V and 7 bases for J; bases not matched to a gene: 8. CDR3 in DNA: TGTGCCAGCAGTCGCGGGAGGGCCTCAGGGACCCAGTACTTC. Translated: CASSRGRASGTQYF.

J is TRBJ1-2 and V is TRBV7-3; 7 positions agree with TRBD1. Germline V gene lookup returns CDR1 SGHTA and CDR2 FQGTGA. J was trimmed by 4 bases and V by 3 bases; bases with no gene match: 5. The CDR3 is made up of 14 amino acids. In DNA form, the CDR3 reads TGTGCCAGCAGCTTCGACAGGGATGGCTATGGCTACACCTTC. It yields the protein CASSFDRDGYGYTF. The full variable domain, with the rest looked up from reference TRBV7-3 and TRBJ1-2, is GAGVSQTPSNKVTEKGKYVELRCDPISGHTALYWYRQSLGQGPEFLIYFQGTGAADDSGLPNDRFFAVRPEGSVSTLKIQRTERGDSAVYLCASSFDRDGYGYTFGSGTRLTVV.

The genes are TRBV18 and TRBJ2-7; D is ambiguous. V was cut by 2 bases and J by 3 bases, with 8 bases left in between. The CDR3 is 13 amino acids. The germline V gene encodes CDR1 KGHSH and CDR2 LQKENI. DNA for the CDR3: TGTGCCAGCTCACCAGTAGAAGGCTACGAGCAGTACTTC. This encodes CASSPVEGYEQYF.

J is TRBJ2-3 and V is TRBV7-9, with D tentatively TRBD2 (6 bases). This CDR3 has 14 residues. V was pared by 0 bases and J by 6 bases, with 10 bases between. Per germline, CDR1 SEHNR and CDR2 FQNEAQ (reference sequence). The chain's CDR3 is CASSLAGGADTQYF. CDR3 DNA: TGTGCCAGCAGCTTAGCCGGAGGGGCGGATACGCAGTATTTT.

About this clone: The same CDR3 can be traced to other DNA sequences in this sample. The CDR3 DNA is TGTGCCAGCTCACCGATAGACAGCCATGGCTACACCTTC. This sequence encodes CASSPIDSHGYTF. V is TRBV18 and J is TRBJ1-2, with D perhaps matching TRBD1 (5 bases). The CDR3 runs 13 residues. Trimming removed 3 bases at V and 6 bases at J, with 11 bases between. Germline lookup yields CDR1 KGHSH and CDR2 LQKENI.

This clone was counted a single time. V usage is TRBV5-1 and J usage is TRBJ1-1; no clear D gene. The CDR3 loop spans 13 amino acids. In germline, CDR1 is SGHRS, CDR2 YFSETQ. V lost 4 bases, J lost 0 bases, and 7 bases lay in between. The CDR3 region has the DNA TGCGCCAGCAGCGCGGGAATGAACACTGAAGCTTTCTTT. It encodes CASSAGMNTEAFF.

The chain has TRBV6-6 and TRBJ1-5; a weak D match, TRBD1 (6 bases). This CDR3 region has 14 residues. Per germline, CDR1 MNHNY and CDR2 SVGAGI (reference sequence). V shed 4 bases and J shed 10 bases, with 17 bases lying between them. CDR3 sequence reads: CASSSRDTLGPQHF. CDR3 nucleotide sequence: TGTGCCAGCAGTTCCCGGGACACCCTCGGCCCCCAGCATTTT.

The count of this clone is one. This CDR3 is CASSPTVSSYEQYF. In nucleotides, the CDR3 is TGTGCCAGTAGCCCCACGGTAAGCTCCTACGAGCAGTACTTC. This chain connects TRBV19 to TRBJ2-7; D gene uncertain. Looked up from germline, CDR1 is LNHDA and CDR2 is SQIVND (reference sequence). This CDR3 spans 14 amino acids. The ends were cut back, 6 bases at V and 0 bases at J, with 12 bases in the middle.

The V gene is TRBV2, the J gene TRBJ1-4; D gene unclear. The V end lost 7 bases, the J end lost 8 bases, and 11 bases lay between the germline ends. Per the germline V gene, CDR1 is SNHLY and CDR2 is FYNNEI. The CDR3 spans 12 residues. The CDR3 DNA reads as TGTGCCAGCAAGGATCCAGTCGAAAAACTGTTTTTT. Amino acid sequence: CASKDPVEKLFF.

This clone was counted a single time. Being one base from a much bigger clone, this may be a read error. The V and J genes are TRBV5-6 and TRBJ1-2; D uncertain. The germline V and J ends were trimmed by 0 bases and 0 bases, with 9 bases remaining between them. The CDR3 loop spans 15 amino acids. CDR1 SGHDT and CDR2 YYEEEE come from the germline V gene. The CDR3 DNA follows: TGTGCCAGCAGCTTGGAGCCAGTTGCTAACTATGGCTACACCTTC. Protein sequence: CASSLEPVANYGYTF.

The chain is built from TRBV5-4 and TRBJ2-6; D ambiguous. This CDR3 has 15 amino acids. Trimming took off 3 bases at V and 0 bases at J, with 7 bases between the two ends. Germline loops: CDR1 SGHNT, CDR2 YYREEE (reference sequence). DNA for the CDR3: TGTGCCAGCAGCTCCTACGTCTCTGGGGCCAACGTCCTGACTTTC. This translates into CASSSYVSGANVLTF.

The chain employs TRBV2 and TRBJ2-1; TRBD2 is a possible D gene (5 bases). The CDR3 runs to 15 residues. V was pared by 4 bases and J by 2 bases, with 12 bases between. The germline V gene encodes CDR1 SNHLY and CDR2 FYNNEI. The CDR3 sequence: CASSVSSRTYNEQFF. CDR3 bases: TGTGCCAGCAGTGTTTCTAGCCGCACCTACAATGAGCAGTTCTTC.

The CDR3 protein is CATRDLQETQYF. DNA of the CDR3: TGTGCCACCCGGGACCTTCAAGAGACCCAGTACTTC. The genes are TRBV19 and TRBJ2-5; the D gene could be TRBD1 or TRBD2 (5 bases each). Trimming shortened V by 10 bases and J by 2 bases, and 11 bases separated the two germline ends. Germline lookup yields CDR1 LNHDA and CDR2 SQIVND (reference sequence). The CDR3 has 12 amino acids.